Presented here are 29 T cell receptor beta chains from one specimen sequenced in a study of CD8 T cells in ankylosing spondylitis. One entry per CDR3 protein, called by TCRdb with MiXCR from the 5' RACE reads. This table has roughly 130,000 distinct CDR3 sequences, roughly an eighth appearing once. Material: blood, either unsorted or a sorted T cell fraction (not recorded which). The receptors derive from a female donor with ankylosing spondylitis or in good health (not recorded which).

CDR3 in DNA: TGTGCCACCAGCAGAGATCTTCGGGGGCGCGCGGAGACCCAGTACTTC. Protein product: CATSRDLRGRAETQYF. The chain combines TRBV15 with TRBJ2-5, with D perhaps matching TRBD1 or TRBD2 (6 bases each). The V and J ends lost 0 bases and 5 bases respectively, with 16 bases between them. Germline V gene sequence: CDR1 LNHNV, CDR2 YYDKDF (reference sequence). The CDR3 has 16 amino acids.

This clonotype showed up just a few times. This chain joins TRBV9 and TRBJ2-2, with D perhaps matching TRBD2 (5 bases). V was cut by 4 bases and J by 0 bases, with 13 bases left in between. Germline CDR1 reads SGDLS; CDR2 reads YYNGEE. The CDR3 runs 16 residues. This CDR3 is CASSPPMRANTGELFF. In DNA form, the CDR3 reads TGTGCCAGCAGCCCTCCGATGCGGGCGAACACCGGGGAGCTGTTTTTT.

The rearrangement links TRBV5-1 to TRBJ2-2; unclear D gene. Trimming left V 5 bases short and J 1 base short, with 12 bases between. Germline loops: CDR1 SGHRS, CDR2 YFSETQ. The CDR3 is 15 residues long. CDR3 protein: CASRLSGENTGELFF. CDR3 coding DNA: TGCGCCAGCAGATTAAGTGGAGAGAACACCGGGGAGCTGTTTTTT.

The V call is TRBV20-1, the J call TRBJ2-7; possible D gene TRBD1, 5 bases. The germline CDR1 and CDR2 sequences are DFQATT and SNEGSKA (reference sequence). Trimming removed 2 bases at V and 3 bases at J, with 8 bases between. The CDR3 extends over 12 amino acids. CDR3 sequence: CSARQGGYEQYF. DNA of the CDR3: TGCAGTGCTAGACAGGGCGGCTACGAGCAGTACTTC.

This clonotype was seen ten or more times. The chain recombines TRBV18 with TRBJ1-6; D gene uncertain. Deletions cut 3 bases from V and 5 bases from J, with 11 bases between. The CDR3 is 15 residues long. The V gene's germline CDR1 is KGHSH and CDR2 LQKENI. CDR3 nucleotides: TGTGCCAGCTCACCTCTTACGGGCGATAATTCACCCCTCCACTTT. This codes for CASSPLTGDNSPLHF. Drawing the rest from reference TRBV18 and TRBJ1-6, the complete variable domain is NAGVMQNPRHLVRRRGQEARLRCSPMKGHSHVYWYRQLPEEGLKFMVYLQKENIIDESGMPKERFSAEFPKEGPSILRIQQVVRGDSAAYFCASSPLTGDNSPLHFGNGTRLTVT.

In its sample, this clonotype was seen many times. The chain recombines TRBV20-1 with TRBJ2-3, with D maybe TRBD2 (6 bases). V was trimmed by 8 bases and J by 1 base, leaving 16 bases between them. This CDR3 spans 14 amino acids. CDR1 DFQATT and CDR2 SNEGSKA come from the germline V gene (reference sequence). The CDR3 loop is CSLGPWEGTDTQYF. The CDR3 nucleotides read TGCAGTCTAGGTCCGTGGGAGGGCACAGATACGCAGTATTTT.

V is TRBV20-1 and J is TRBJ2-5, with D tentatively TRBD1 or TRBD2 (5 bases each). The CDR3 covers 12 residues. With 6 bases removed from V and 3 bases from J, the gap between germline ends came to 11 bases. The germline gives CDR1 DFQATT, CDR2 SNEGSKA (reference sequence). The CDR3 DNA reads TGCAGTGCGCCCGGGGCCAAAGAGACCCAGTACTTC. Encoded protein: CSAPGAKETQYF.

This clonotype was observed at least ten times. This chain links TRBV30 with TRBJ2-1; D not certain. The CDR3 loop spans 11 amino acids. Germline CDR1 and CDR2: GTSNPN and SVGIG (reference sequence). V lost 2 bases and J 10 bases, leaving 9 bases between the germline ends. CDR3 amino acids: CAWSLQTEQFF. CDR3 nucleotide sequence: TGTGCCTGGAGTCTCCAGACCGAGCAGTTCTTC.

The chain carries TRBV5-1 and TRBJ2-1; 7 positions agree with TRBD1. V lost 6 bases, J lost 0 bases, and 6 bases stayed unmatched. CDR1 is SGHRS and CDR2 is YFSETQ in the germline V gene. The CDR3 has 15 amino acids. The CDR3 DNA sequence: TGCGCCAGCACCTCACAGGGGAGCTCCTACAATGAGCAGTTCTTC. It yields the protein CASTSQGSSYNEQFF. Full variable domain (remainder filled in from reference TRBV5-1 and TRBJ2-1): KAGVTQTPRYLIKTRGQQVTLSCSPISGHRSVSWYQQTPGQGLQFLFEYFSETQRNKGNFPGRFSGRQFSNSRSEMNVSTLELGDSALYLCASTSQGSSYNEQFFGPGTRLTVL.

This clonotype was detected ten times or more. The gene calls are TRBV5-1 and TRBJ2-5; D is unresolved. Trimming pared 4 bases from V and 5 bases from J, leaving 9 bases between. The CDR3 loop spans 12 amino acids. Germline CDR1 reads SGHRS; CDR2 reads YFSETQ. The CDR3 DNA reads as TGCGCCAGCAGCCCGAGCCCGGAGACCCAGTACTTC. Translation gives CASSPSPETQYF.

This clonotype was counted at least ten times. The gene calls are TRBV7-6 and TRBJ1-1; 9 bases agree with TRBD1. The J segment lost 3 bases and the V segment lost 5 bases, leaving 4 bases of the junction unmatched. The CDR3 runs to 14 residues. Germline lookup yields CDR1 SGHVS and CDR2 FNYEAQ. The CDR3 region is CASSLRTGDTEAFF. The CDR3 region has the DNA TGTGCCAGCAGCCTCCGGACAGGGGACACTGAAGCTTTCTTT.

Ten or more counts support this clonotype. CDR3 sequence reads: CASSLVLNTGELFF. DNA for the CDR3: TGCGCCAGCAGCTTGGTTCTGAACACCGGGGAGCTGTTTTTT. The chain uses TRBV5-1 and TRBJ2-2, with D unclear. Germline V gene data show CDR1 as SGHRS and CDR2 as YFSETQ. This CDR3 is built from 14 residues. V was pared by 0 bases and J by 1 base, with 4 bases between.

Remarks on this clonotype: This could be a read error, since a much larger clone is one nucleotide away. J is TRBJ2-1 and V is TRBV29-1; D not certain. Trimming removed 2 bases from V and 10 bases from J, with 9 bases in between. Germline CDR1 and CDR2: SQVTM and ANQGSEA. This CDR3 has 11 amino acids. The CDR3 DNA follows: TGCAGCGTTGAACTGGAAACCGAGCAGTTCTTC. Translated, it gives CSVELETEQFF.

The sample holds many counts of this clonotype. The rearrangement links TRBV29-1 to TRBJ2-3; D is unclear. Germline V gene lookup returns CDR1 SQVTM and CDR2 ANQGSEA. This CDR3 has 10 amino acids. V lost 4 bases and J 5 bases, leaving 4 bases between the germline ends. The CDR3 sequence: CSVGQDTQYF. The CDR3 coding sequence is TGCAGCGTTGGGCAAGATACGCAGTATTTT.

This clonotype has ten or more counts. This chain links TRBV10-3 with TRBJ1-6, with D unclear. The CDR3 consists of 15 residues. V was trimmed by 6 bases and J by 4 bases, leaving 13 bases between them. Germline CDR1 and CDR2: ENHRY and SYGVKD. DNA of the CDR3: TGTGCCATCAGACGATTCAACCAATATAATTCACCCCTCCACTTT. It translates to CAIRRFNQYNSPLHF.

There are many counts of this clonotype. The chain is built from TRBV10-3 and TRBJ1-6; 8 bases match TRBD1. In germline, CDR1 is ENHRY, CDR2 SYGVKD. Losses at the gene ends were 10 bases for V and 6 bases for J; bases not matched to a gene: 5. This CDR3 contains 13 residues. The DNA of the CDR3 is TGTGCCACCAACACAGGGGGTAATTCACCCCTCCACTTT. Its translation: CATNTGGNSPLHF.

The rearrangement uses TRBV2 and TRBJ2-3; D is perhaps TRBD2 (6 bases). The ends were cut back, 6 bases at V and 2 bases at J, with 15 bases in the middle. Per germline, CDR1 SNHLY and CDR2 FYNNEI. The CDR3 loop spans 15 amino acids. CDR3 amino acids: CASSKSGTYTDTQYF. The CDR3 DNA reads as TGTGCCAGCAGCAAATCGGGGACTTACACAGATACGCAGTATTTT.

The V and J genes are TRBV5-1 and TRBJ1-1; D may be TRBD1 (6 bases). V lost 1 base and J 1 base, leaving 14 bases between the germline ends. This CDR3 has 16 residues. The germline V gene has CDR1 SGHRS and CDR2 YFSETQ. The CDR3 protein is CASSLSSGQPNTEAFF. DNA of the CDR3: TGCGCCAGCAGCTTGTCATCCGGACAGCCGAACACTGAAGCTTTCTTT. The whole variable domain, filled in from reference TRBV5-1 and TRBJ1-1, reads KAGVTQTPRYLIKTRGQQVTLSCSPISGHRSVSWYQQTPGQGLQFLFEYFSETQRNKGNFPGRFSGRQFSNSRSEMNVSTLELGDSALYLCASSLSSGQPNTEAFFGQGTRLTVV.

This rearrangement joins TRBV7-9 to TRBJ2-1, with 10 bases that match TRBD2. CDR3 length: 14 residues. Per the germline V gene, CDR1 is SEHNR and CDR2 is FQNEAQ (reference sequence). V lost 5 bases and J lost 9; bases outside the gene matches: 7. CDR3 in amino acids: CASSPTSGVGEQFF. CDR3 DNA: TGTGCCAGCAGCCCTACTAGCGGGGTCGGTGAGCAGTTCTTC. The whole variable domain, remainder taken from reference TRBV7-9 and TRBJ2-1, is DTGVSQNPRHKITKRGQNVTFRCDPISEHNRLYWYRQTLGQGPEFLTYFQNEAQLEKSRLLSDRFSAERPKGSFSTLEIQRTEQGDSAMYLCASSPTSGVGEQFFGPGTRLTVL.

This clonotype was observed at least ten times. The chain recombines TRBV3-1 with TRBJ2-1, with D possibly TRBD2 on 5 matching bases. The germline V gene encodes CDR1 LGHDT and CDR2 YNNKEL (reference sequence). This CDR3 contains 12 residues. Trimming stripped 4 bases from V and 8 bases from J, with 9 bases between. CDR3: CASSPLGDEQFF. The CDR3 nucleotides are TGTGCCAGCAGCCCACTAGGCGATGAGCAGTTCTTC.

The chain recombines TRBV9 with TRBJ2-2; D uncertain. The V gene lost 4 bases and the J gene lost 3 bases, with 10 bases spanning the gap. This CDR3 is 14 amino acids long. In germline, CDR1 is SGDLS, CDR2 YYNGEE. The CDR3: CASSLDSYTGELFF. The CDR3 DNA sequence: TGTGCCAGCAGCCTCGACTCGTACACCGGGGAGCTGTTTTTT.

The chain employs TRBV20-1 and TRBJ2-3, with a possible D match to TRBD2 (6 bases). Trimming removed 3 bases at V and 0 bases at J, with 10 bases between. Germline V lookup: CDR1 DFQATT, CDR2 SNEGSKA (reference sequence). The CDR3 is made up of 14 amino acids. The CDR3 DNA reads TGCAGTGCTAGTGGGGGGACTAGCACAGATACGCAGTATTTT. Translation: CSASGGTSTDTQYF.

The chain recombines TRBV11-2 with TRBJ2-6; perhaps TRBD2 as D (6 bases). CDR3 size: 16 residues. Trimming removed 1 base from V and 2 bases from J, with 9 bases in between. The germline gives CDR1 SGHAT, CDR2 FQNNGV. In DNA form, the CDR3 reads TGTGCCAGCAGCTTAGTGCGGGGCCCTGGGGCCAACGTCCTGACTTTC. This codes for CASSLVRGPGANVLTF.

The sample holds a few counts of this clonotype. The V and J genes are TRBV5-1 and TRBJ1-1; D is unclear. The CDR3 has 15 amino acids. Germline loops: CDR1 SGHRS, CDR2 YFSETQ. Trimming took off 0 bases at V and 4 bases at J, with 13 bases between the two ends. As DNA, the CDR3 is TGCGCCAGCAGCTTGGGACGTGCGGGTGGCACTGAAGCTTTCTTT. This encodes CASSLGRAGGTEAFF.

This clonotype was counted only a few times. The gene calls are TRBV13 and TRBJ1-4, with D unclear. The CDR3 is 15 amino acids. CDR1 PRHDT and CDR2 FYEKMQ come from the germline V gene (reference sequence). The ends were cut back, 4 bases at V and 6 bases at J, with 15 bases in the middle. Here the CDR3 DNA reads TGTGCCAGCAGCTCCAAACAGAGACAAGATGAAAAACTGTTTTTT. This encodes CASSSKQRQDEKLFF.

The rearrangement joins TRBV20-1 to TRBJ2-7; 8 nucleotides agree with TRBD2. This CDR3 contains 10 residues. From germline, CDR1 is DFQATT and CDR2 SNEGSKA (reference sequence). The CDR3 DNA reads as TGCAGCGCGGGGGGTCCCAGGCAGTACTTC. Translated: CSAGGPRQYF.

This clonotype was detected only a few times. The chain is built from TRBV14 and TRBJ2-7; 8 bases align to TRBD2. This CDR3 is 15 amino acids long. Germline assignment: CDR1 SGHDN and CDR2 FVKESK. V shed 1 base and J 3 bases; nucleotides not matched to a gene: 5. The CDR3 DNA sequence: TGTGCCAGCAGCCAAGCTCCGGGACTAGGCTACGAGCAGTACTTC. The encoded protein is CASSQAPGLGYEQYF.

This sequence joins TRBV12-5 and TRBJ2-1, with TRBD1 as a possible D gene (6 bases). Germline V gives CDR1 LGHNT, CDR2 FRNRAP. Trimming removed 3 bases from V and 4 bases from J, with 25 bases in between. This CDR3 comprises 19 residues. This CDR3 is CASGFFVGLGVGTYNEQFF. The CDR3 coding sequence is TGTGCTAGTGGTTTTTTCGTTGGGTTGGGGGTCGGGACATACAATGAGCAGTTCTTC. The entire variable domain, with the rest obtained from reference TRBV12-5 and TRBJ2-1, is as follows: DARVTQTPRHKVTEMGQEVTMRCQPILGHNTVFWYRQTMMQGLELLAYFRNRAPLDDSGMPKDRFSAEMPDATLATLKIQPSEPRDSAVYFCASGFFVGLGVGTYNEQFFGPGTRLTVL.

There are a few counts of this clonotype. This chain joins TRBV6-2 or TRBV6-3 and TRBJ2-1, with 13 bases identical to TRBD2. Looked up from germline, CDR1 is MNHEY and CDR2 is SVGEGT. V trimming: 1 base; J trimming: 9 bases; junction bases outside the gene matches: 6. There are 16 residues in the CDR3. In nucleotides, the CDR3 is TGTGCCAGCAGTTACTACGGGACTAGCGGGGTAGGTGAGCAGTTCTTC. Amino acids: CASSYYGTSGVGEQFF.